This TCR beta chain was found in a study of OX40 agonist ivuxolimab in advanced cancers. Study as a whole: Patients were treated with intravenous ivuxolimab, dosed at 0.01 to 10 mg/kg and infused every 2 weeks. Notes on the study in general: Partly responding patients at 0.1-3.0 mg/kg showed some of the smallest clonal expansion.

CDR3 length: 13 amino acids. Trimming stripped 0 bases from V and 1 base from J, with 4 bases between. Germline CDR1 is LNHNV and CDR2 is YYDKDF (reference sequence). Comment on this clone: As yet, its antigen is unknown.

With autoimmune disease history or systemic immunosuppression, patients were excluded. Sequencing used immunoSEQ multiplex PCR; TCRdb keeps in-frame clones, though not all of them. This sample has 20,000 to 25,000 clones; around 83% occur once, and the top ten carry about 16%. This clonotype was obtained from an adult with an advanced solid tumor such as melanoma, head and neck, liver or kidney cancer. The rearrangement uses TRBV15 and TRBJ2-7; D ambiguous. The starting material was CD4+ or CD8+ T cells sorted from blood, obtained in a trial of the OX40 agonist ivuxolimab. Written as DNA, the CDR3 is TGTGCCACCAGCAGAGATGTATCCTACGAGCAGTACTTC. Its protein product is CATSRDVSYEQYF.